The clone carrying this T cell receptor beta chain was observed a single time. What it binds is not known. The treatment was: some 20 received Ad26.COV2.S at low or high dose, single or two shots; about 5 received placebo; per-sample allocation not given. Sampling happened 63 days after the first vaccine or placebo injection. The data belong to a study of Ad26.COV2.S vaccination and SARS-CoV-2 variants. About the research overall: It was the COV1001 Ad26.COV2.S trial arm that included the donor. In the study, Ad26.COV2.S was injected intramuscularly once, or twice 56 days apart. Regarding the study as a whole: The analyses of TCR breadth and depth may have understated the size of total T cell responses. Vaccine and placebo recipients had similar non-spike TCR breadth.

Germline V lookup: CDR1 MNHEY, CDR2 SMNVEV (reference sequence). The CDR3 length is 16 residues. V gave up 5 bases and J gave up 5 bases; unmatched junction bases: 12. The protocol was immunoSEQ multiplex PCR, while the TCRdb copy is restricted to in-frame clones and leaves out a portion. The top ten clones hold about 1.5% of a sample with over 450,000 clones, 70% to 90% of them seen once. This receptor was identified in a person aged 18-65 years who received the Ad26.COV2.S COVID-19 vaccine or a placebo. V usage is TRBV27 and J usage is TRBJ1-3; TRBD1 matches at 7 bases. The source was peripheral blood, collected in a trial of Ad26.COV2.S vaccine versus placebo. CDR3 nucleotide sequence: TGTGCCAGCAGTCCAAAGGGACAGTCGAAAAGAAACACCATATATTTT. It translates to CASSPKGQSKRNTIYF.